This TCR beta chain is drawn from a study of T cells in localized non-small cell lung cancer. This clone was detected only a few times. TCRdb keeps only in-frame clones here, not all; method: immunoSEQ multiplex PCR. In the table there are over 70,000 clones, roughly nine tenths of which are singletons. The CDR3 has 12 amino acids. The germline V gene has CDR1 SQVTM and CDR2 ANQGSEA. The junction had 8 bases not matched to a gene; V was cut back by 8 bases and J by 5 bases. V usage is TRBV29-1 and J usage is TRBJ1-1; 7 bases align to TRBD1. The material was peripheral blood, obtained before any cancer treatment. This TCR was sampled from an older male donor with stage III squamous cell lung carcinoma. CDR3 sequence reads: CSSWTGATEAFF. In DNA, the CDR3 is TGCAGCTCGTGGACAGGTGCTACTGAAGCTTTCTTT.